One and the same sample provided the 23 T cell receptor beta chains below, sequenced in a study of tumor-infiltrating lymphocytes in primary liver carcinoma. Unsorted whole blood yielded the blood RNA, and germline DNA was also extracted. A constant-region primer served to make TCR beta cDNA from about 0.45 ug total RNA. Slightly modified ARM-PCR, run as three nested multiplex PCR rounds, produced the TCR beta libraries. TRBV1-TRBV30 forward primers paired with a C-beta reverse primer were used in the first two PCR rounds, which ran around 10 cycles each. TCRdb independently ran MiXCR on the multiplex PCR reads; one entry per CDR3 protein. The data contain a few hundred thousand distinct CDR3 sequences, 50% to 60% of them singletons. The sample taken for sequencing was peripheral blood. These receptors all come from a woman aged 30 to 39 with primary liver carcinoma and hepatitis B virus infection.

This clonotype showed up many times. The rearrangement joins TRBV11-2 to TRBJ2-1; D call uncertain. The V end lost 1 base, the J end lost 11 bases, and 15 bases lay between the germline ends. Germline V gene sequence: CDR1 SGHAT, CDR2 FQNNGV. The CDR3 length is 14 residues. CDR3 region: CASSLAFSPMKQFF. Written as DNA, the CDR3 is TGTGCCAGCAGCTTAGCCTTCTCACCAATGAAGCAGTTCTTC.

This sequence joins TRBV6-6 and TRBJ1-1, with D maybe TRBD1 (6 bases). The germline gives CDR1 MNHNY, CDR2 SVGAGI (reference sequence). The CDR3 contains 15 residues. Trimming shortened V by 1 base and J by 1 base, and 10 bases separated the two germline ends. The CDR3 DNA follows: TGTGCCAGCAGTTACTTTGGGGGGGCGAACACTGAAGCTTTCTTT. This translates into CASSYFGGANTEAFF.

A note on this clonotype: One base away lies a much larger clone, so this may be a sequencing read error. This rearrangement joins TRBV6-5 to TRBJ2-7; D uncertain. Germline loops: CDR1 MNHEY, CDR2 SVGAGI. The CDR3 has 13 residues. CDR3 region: CAGSSVSHVEQYF. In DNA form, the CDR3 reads TGTGCCGGCAGTTCCGTGTCCCATGTCGAGCAGTACTTC.

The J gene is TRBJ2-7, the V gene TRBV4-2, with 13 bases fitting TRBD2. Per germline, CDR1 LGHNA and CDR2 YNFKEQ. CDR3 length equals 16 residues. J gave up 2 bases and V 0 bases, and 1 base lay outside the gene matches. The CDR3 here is CASSQDGTSGTYEQYF. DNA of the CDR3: TGTGCCAGCAGCCAAGACGGGACTAGCGGGACCTACGAGCAGTACTTC.

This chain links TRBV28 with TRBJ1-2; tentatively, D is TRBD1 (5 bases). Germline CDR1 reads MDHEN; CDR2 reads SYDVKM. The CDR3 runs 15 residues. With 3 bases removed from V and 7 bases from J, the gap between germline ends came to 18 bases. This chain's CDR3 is CASSFNPDKGPGYTF. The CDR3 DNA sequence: TGTGCCAGCAGTTTTAACCCGGACAAGGGGCCTGGCTACACCTTC.

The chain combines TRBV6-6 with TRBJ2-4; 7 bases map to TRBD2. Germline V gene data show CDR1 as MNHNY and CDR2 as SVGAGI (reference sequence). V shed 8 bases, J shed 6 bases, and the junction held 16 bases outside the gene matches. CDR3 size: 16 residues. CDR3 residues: CASGPNTAGVGNIQYF. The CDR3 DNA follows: TGTGCCAGCGGTCCCAATACTGCGGGAGTTGGAAACATTCAGTACTTC.

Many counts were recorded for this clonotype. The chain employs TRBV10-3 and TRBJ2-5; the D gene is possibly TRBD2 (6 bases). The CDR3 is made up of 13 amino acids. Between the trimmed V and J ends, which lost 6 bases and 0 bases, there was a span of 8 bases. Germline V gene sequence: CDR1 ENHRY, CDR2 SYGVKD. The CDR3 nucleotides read TGTGCCATCAGCCCGGGGGACCAAGAGACCCAGTACTTC. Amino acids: CAISPGDQETQYF.

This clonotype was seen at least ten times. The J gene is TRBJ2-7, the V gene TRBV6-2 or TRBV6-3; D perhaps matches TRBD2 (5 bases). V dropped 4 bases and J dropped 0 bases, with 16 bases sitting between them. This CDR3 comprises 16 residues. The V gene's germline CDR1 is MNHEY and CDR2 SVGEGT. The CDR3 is CASSSLASGRSYEQYF. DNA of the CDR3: TGTGCCAGCAGTTCCCTCGCGAGCGGACGCTCCTACGAGCAGTACTTC.

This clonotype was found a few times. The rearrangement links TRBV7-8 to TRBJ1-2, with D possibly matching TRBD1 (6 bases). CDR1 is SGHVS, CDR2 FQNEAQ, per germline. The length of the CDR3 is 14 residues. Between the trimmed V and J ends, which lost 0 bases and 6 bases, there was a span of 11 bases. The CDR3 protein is CASSLASGGDGYTF. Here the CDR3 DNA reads TGTGCCAGCAGCTTAGCGTCCGGGGGCGATGGCTACACCTTC.

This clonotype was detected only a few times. CDR3 protein: CASSYAGQYYNEQFF. Here the CDR3 DNA reads TGTGCCAGCAGCTACGCCGGACAGTACTACAATGAGCAGTTCTTC. This chain links TRBV7-8 with TRBJ2-1, with D possibly matching TRBD1 (6 bases). Between the trimmed V and J ends, which lost 4 bases and 3 bases, there was a span of 13 bases. The length of the CDR3 is 15 residues. Per the germline V gene, CDR1 is SGHVS and CDR2 is FQNEAQ.

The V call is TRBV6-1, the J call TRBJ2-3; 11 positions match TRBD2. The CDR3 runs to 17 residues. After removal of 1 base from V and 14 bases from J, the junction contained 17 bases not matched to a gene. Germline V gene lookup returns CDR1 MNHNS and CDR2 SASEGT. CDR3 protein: CASSEGIAGGPTDTRYF. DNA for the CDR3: TGTGCCAGCAGTGAAGGGATAGCGGGAGGGCCAACAGATACACGGTATTTT.

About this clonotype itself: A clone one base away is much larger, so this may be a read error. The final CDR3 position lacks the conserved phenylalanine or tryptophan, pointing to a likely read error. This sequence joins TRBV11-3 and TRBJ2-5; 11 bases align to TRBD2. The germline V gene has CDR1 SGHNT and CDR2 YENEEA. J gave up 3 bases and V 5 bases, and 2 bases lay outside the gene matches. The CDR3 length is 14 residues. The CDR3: CASSDSGREETQYL. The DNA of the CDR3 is TGTGCCAGCAGCGATAGCGGGAGGGAAGAGACCCAGTACCTC.

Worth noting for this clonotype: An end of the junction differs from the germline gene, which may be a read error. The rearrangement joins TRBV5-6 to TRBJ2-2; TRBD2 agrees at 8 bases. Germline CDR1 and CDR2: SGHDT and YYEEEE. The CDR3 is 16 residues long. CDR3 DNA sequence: TGTGCCAGCAACTTAGTCGGGGGGGCGAATACCGGGGAGCTGTTTTTT. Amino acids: CASNLVGGANTGELFF.

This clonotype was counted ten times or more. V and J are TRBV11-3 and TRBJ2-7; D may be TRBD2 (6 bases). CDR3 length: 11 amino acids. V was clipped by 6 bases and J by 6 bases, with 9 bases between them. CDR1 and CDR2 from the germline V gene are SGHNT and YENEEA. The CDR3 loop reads CASRQTSEQYF. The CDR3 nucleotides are TGTGCCAGCAGACAGACTAGCGAGCAGTACTTC.

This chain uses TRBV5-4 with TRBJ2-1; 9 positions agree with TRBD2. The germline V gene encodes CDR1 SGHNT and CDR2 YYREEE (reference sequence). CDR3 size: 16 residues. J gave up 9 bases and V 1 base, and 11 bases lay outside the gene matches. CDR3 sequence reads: CASSLTVVAGVSEQFF. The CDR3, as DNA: TGTGCCAGCAGCTTGACGGTAGTAGCGGGAGTAAGTGAGCAGTTCTTC.

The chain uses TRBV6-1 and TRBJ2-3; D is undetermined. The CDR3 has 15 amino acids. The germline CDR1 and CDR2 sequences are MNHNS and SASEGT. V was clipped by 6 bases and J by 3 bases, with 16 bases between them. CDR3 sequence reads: CASRLDLRETDTQYF. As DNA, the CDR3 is TGTGCCAGCAGGCTAGACCTAAGGGAAACAGATACGCAGTATTTT.

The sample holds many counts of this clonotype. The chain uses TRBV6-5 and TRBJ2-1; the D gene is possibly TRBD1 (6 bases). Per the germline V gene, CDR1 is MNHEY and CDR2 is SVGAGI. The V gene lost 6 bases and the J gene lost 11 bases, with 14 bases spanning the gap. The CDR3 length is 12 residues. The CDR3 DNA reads TGTGCCAGCAGGCGCGACAGGACCCAGCAGTTCTTC. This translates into CASRRDRTQQFF.

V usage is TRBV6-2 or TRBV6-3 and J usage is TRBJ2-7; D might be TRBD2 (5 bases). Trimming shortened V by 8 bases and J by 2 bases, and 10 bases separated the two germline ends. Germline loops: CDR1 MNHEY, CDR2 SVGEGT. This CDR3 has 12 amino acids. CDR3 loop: CASCRGAYEQYF. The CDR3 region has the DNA TGTGCCAGCTGCCGGGGAGCCTACGAGCAGTACTTC.

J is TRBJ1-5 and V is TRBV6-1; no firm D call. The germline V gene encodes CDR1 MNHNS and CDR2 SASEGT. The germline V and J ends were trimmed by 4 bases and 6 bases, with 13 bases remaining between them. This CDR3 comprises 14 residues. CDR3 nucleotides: TGTGCCAGCAGTGGAACACCGGGGTCTCAGCCCCAGCATTTT. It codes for CASSGTPGSQPQHF.

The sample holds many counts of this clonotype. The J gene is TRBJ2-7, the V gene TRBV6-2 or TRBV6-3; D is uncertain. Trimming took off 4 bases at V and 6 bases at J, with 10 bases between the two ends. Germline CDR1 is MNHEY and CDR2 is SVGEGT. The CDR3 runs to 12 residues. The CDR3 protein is CASSLEEFEQYF. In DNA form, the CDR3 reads TGTGCCAGCAGTTTGGAAGAGTTCGAGCAGTACTTC.

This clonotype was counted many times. The CDR3 DNA reads as TGTGCCAGCAGTTACTTGAGCCGAAATGAGCAGTTCTTC. This encodes CASSYLSRNEQFF. V is TRBV6-2 or TRBV6-3 and J is TRBJ2-1; D is uncertain. CDR1 and CDR2 from the germline V gene are MNHEY and SVGEGT. Trimming left V 1 base short and J 7 bases short, with 8 bases between. CDR3 size: 13 residues.

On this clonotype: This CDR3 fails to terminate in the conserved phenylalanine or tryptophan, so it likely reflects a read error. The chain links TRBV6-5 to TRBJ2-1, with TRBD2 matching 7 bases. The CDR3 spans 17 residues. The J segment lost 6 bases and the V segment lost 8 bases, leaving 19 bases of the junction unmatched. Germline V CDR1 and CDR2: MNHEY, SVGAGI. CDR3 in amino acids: CASSIRLAASRGNEQFL. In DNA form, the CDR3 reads TGTGCCAGCTCAATCAGGCTAGCGGCTTCCCGGGGCAATGAGCAGTTCTTA.

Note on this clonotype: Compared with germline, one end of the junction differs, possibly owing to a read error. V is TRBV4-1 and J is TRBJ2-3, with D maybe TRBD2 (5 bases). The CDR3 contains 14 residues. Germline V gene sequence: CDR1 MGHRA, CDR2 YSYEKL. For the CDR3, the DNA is TGCGCCAGCAGCCAAGAACCTAGCACATATACGCAGTATTTT. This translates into CASSQEPSTYTQYF.